Detailed here is one T cell receptor beta chain. The CDR3 runs 14 residues. V gave up 1 base and J gave up 0 bases, with 6 bases separating them. Germline CDR1 reads KGHDR; CDR2 reads SFDVKD. The assay was immunoSEQ multiplex PCR, and TCRdb's table has in-frame clones only and misses some. This sample carries under 170,000 clones, around 86% of them seen once, and the ten largest clones take 2.5% to 4%. This sample was taken from a study of blood T cell repertoires in COVID-19. Looking at the study overall: PBMCs, B-cell-depleted T cells, or T cells were the source of the cDNA or gDNA that made up the material.

The rearrangement uses TRBV24-1 and TRBJ2-7; D is uncertain. The TCR originated in a man aged 70-80 years with acute or convalescent COVID-19. Sample: peripheral blood. Here the CDR3 DNA reads TGTGCCACCAGTGATTTTCCACACTCCTACGAGCAGTACTTC. Protein product: CATSDFPHSYEQYF.